Listed here is a single TCR beta chain. Its antigen remains unknown. The CDR3 sequence is 16 residues long. Germline V lookup: CDR1 SGHDN, CDR2 FVKESK. Germline trimming cut 3 bases from V and 4 bases from J; bases unmatched to any gene: 7. Generated by immunoSEQ multiplex PCR, the TCRdb table keeps only in-frame clones and is missing some. The sample records about 140,000 clones, 80% to 90% being singletons. The data derive from a study of cytomegalovirus exposure and HLA in healthy donors. Study-level findings and limits: The CMV antigen specificity of three CMV-associated chains was confirmed through in vitro analysis. Most TCR sequences were seen very rarely across donors, but some public TCRs occurred in many. The study designated 160 or so TCR beta chains cytomegalovirus-associated.

This chain connects TRBV14 to TRBJ1-3, with 9 bases identical to TRBD1. The TCR sequence derives from a young man in good health and CMV-seropositive. The material sequenced was PBMCs. The CDR3 reads CASSHLTGGVGNTIYF. As DNA, the CDR3 is TGTGCCAGCAGCCATTTAACAGGGGGCGTCGGAAACACCATATATTTT.